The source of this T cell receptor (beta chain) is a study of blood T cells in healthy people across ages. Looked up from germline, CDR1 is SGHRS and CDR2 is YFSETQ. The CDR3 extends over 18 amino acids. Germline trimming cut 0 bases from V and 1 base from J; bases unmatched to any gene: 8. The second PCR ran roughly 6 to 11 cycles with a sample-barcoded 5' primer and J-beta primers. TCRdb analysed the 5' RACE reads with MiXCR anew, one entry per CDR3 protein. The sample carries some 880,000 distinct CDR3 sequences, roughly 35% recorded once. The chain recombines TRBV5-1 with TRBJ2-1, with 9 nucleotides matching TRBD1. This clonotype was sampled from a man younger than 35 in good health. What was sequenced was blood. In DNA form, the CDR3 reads TGCGCCAGCAGCTTGGCTTTTTGGGGGACAGGGTCCTACAATGAGCAGTTCTTC. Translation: CASSLAFWGTGSYNEQFF.